Following are 27 T cell receptor beta chains from one sample sequenced in a study of monozygotic twins with inflammatory bowel disease. TCRdb re-called the 5' RACE reads and gives one entry per CDR3 protein, without DNA. This sample's table reports approximately 200,000 distinct CDR3 sequences. Sequencing was carried out using blood. The origin of the receptors is a human donor with ulcerative colitis or Crohn's disease, or a healthy co-twin of an affected twin (not recorded which).

V gene TRBV20-1 combines with J gene TRBJ2-3; the TCRdb call, TRBD1, lacks DNA for checking. CDR3 length: 14 residues. CDR1 DFQATT and CDR2 SNEGSKA come from the germline V gene (reference sequence). The CDR3 loop is CSAIPGSSTDTQYF.

The chain carries TRBV5-5 and TRBJ1-4. Germline V gene sequence: CDR1 SGHKS, CDR2 YYEKEE (reference sequence). The CDR3 extends over 14 amino acids. CDR3 region: CASSFQSRDEKLFF. The whole variable domain, filled in from reference TRBV5-5 and TRBJ1-4, reads DAGVTQSPTHLIKTRGQQVTLRCSPISGHKSVSWYQQVLGQGPQFIFQYYEKEERGRGNFPDRFSARQFPNYSSELNVNALLLGDSALYLCASSFQSRDEKLFFGSGTQLSVL.

This chain joins TRBV10-3 and TRBJ2-7; the TCRdb call, TRBD1, lacks DNA for checking. The germline V gene has CDR1 ENHRY and CDR2 SYGVKD. This CDR3 has 14 residues. This chain's CDR3 is CAIGNRQGTDEQYF.

The chain is built from TRBV20-1 and TRBJ1-6; TCRdb selects TRBD1, and the lack of DNA leaves this call unchecked. Germline CDR1 reads DFQATT; CDR2 reads SNEGSKA (reference sequence). The CDR3 consists of 13 residues. The CDR3 loop reads CSATTGRNSPLHF.

This chain uses TRBV6-1 with TRBJ2-7; the TCRdb D gene call, TRBD1, has no DNA to confirm it. The V gene's germline CDR1 is MNHNS and CDR2 SASEGT. The CDR3 extends over 14 amino acids. This chain's CDR3 is CASSADRGPYEQYF.

The chain carries TRBV5-6 and TRBJ1-2. This CDR3 is 16 amino acids long. CDR1 SGHDT and CDR2 YYEEEE come from the germline V gene. The CDR3 region is CASSWGTVVSVYGYTF.

V and J are TRBV10-2 and TRBJ2-1; TCRdb calls TRBD2, which cannot be checked without DNA. CDR3 length: 14 residues. Germline CDR1 reads WSHSY; CDR2 reads SAAADI. CDR3 loop: CASRFLAGADEQFF.

The chain has TRBV5-6 and TRBJ2-3; absent DNA, TCRdb's TRBD1 call cannot be checked. This CDR3 is 16 amino acids long. The V gene's germline CDR1 is SGHDT and CDR2 YYEEEE. The CDR3 loop is CASSPGPRFGTDTQYF.

This chain uses TRBV6-5 with TRBJ2-7; checking the TCRdb D call of TRBD2 is not possible without DNA. Germline assignment: CDR1 MNHEY and CDR2 SVGAGI. The CDR3 is made up of 15 amino acids. CDR3 sequence reads: CASSYSTRAIYEQYF.

This chain's CDR3 is CSARPAGSGANVLTF. The chain couples TRBV20-1 to TRBJ2-6; TCRdb designates TRBD2, a call that cannot be tested without DNA. The CDR3 totals 15 residues. The germline CDR1 and CDR2 sequences are DFQATT and SNEGSKA (reference sequence).

The rearrangement uses TRBV6-4 and TRBJ1-2. CDR1 and CDR2 (germline): MRHNA, SNTAGT. The CDR3 totals 13 residues. CDR3 loop: CASSRGSDYGYTF.

The chain is built from TRBV3-1 and TRBJ2-3; as DNA is missing, the TRBD2 call by TCRdb cannot be tested. Germline V lookup: CDR1 LGHDT, CDR2 YNNKEL (reference sequence). This CDR3 is built from 17 residues. The CDR3 reads CASSQFGTSGRTDTQYF.

The chain couples TRBV19 to TRBJ2-5; TCRdb's D gene call, TRBD2, goes unchecked for lack of DNA. Germline loops: CDR1 LNHDA, CDR2 SQIVND (reference sequence). The CDR3 covers 14 residues. CDR3 region: CASSIGTAIETQYF.

The J gene is TRBJ2-1, the V gene TRBV5-1; TCRdb's D gene call, TRBD1, goes unchecked for lack of DNA. The CDR3 loop spans 14 amino acids. Looked up from germline, CDR1 is SGHRS and CDR2 is YFSETQ. CDR3 residues: CASSWQDSYNEQFF.

J is TRBJ2-1 and V is TRBV5-1; TCRdb indicates TRBD2, and absent DNA this call remains unverified. CDR3 length equals 15 residues. Germline CDR1 SGHRS, CDR2 YFSETQ. The CDR3 is CASSALAGGYNEQFF.

The V gene is TRBV7-7, the J gene TRBJ2-5. CDR1 and CDR2 from the germline V gene are SSHAT and FNYEAQ (reference sequence). The CDR3 is 13 residues long. Here the CDR3 reads CASSVLETETQYF.

This sequence joins TRBV7-9 and TRBJ1-2; the TRBD1 assignment by TCRdb is unverifiable without DNA. Germline loops: CDR1 SEHNR, CDR2 FQNEAQ (reference sequence). This CDR3 region has 15 residues. This CDR3 reads CASSSQGARNYGYTF. Full variable domain (outside the CDR3, taken from reference TRBV7-9 and TRBJ1-2): DTGVSQNPRHKITKRGQNVTFRCDPISEHNRLYWYRQTLGQGPEFLTYFQNEAQLEKSRLLSDRFSAERPKGSFSTLEIQRTEQGDSAMYLCASSSQGARNYGYTFGSGTRLTVV.

This chain connects TRBV5-1 to TRBJ2-7; TCRdb's D call, TRBD2, is unchecked because there is no DNA. This CDR3 comprises 16 residues. Germline CDR1 is SGHRS and CDR2 is YFSETQ. The CDR3 spells CASRRTPGTDSYERYF.

The chain uses TRBV19 and TRBJ1-2; lacking DNA, the TRBD1 call made by TCRdb goes unchecked. Looked up from germline, CDR1 is LNHDA and CDR2 is SQIVND (reference sequence). The CDR3 extends over 13 amino acids. The CDR3: CASSTRDSYGYTF.

The gene calls are TRBV5-1 and TRBJ1-1; without DNA, the TCRdb call of TRBD1 cannot be checked. The CDR3 has 14 residues. Looked up from germline, CDR1 is SGHRS and CDR2 is YFSETQ. CDR3 in amino acids: CASSLRQLSDVAFF.

The chain is built from TRBV3-1 and TRBJ1-5. The CDR3 is 13 residues long. From germline, CDR1 is LGHDT and CDR2 YNNKEL (reference sequence). The CDR3 loop reads CASSQPDSGPQHF.

The V call is TRBV13, the J call TRBJ2-2; TCRdb gives TRBD1 as the D gene, but with no DNA this cannot be confirmed. The CDR3 loop spans 13 amino acids. Per the germline V gene, CDR1 is PRHDT and CDR2 is FYEKMQ (reference sequence). The CDR3 sequence: CASSRNRAGELFF.

The rearrangement links TRBV9 to TRBJ1-2; the D gene TCRdb calls, TRBD1, cannot be checked with no DNA. CDR1 is SGDLS, CDR2 YYNGEE, per germline. The CDR3 runs to 15 residues. CDR3 protein: CASSEDRVSNYGYTF.

The chain joins TRBV27 to TRBJ2-5; TCRdb designates TRBD2, a call that cannot be tested without DNA. The V gene's germline CDR1 is MNHEY and CDR2 SMNVEV (reference sequence). There are 16 residues in the CDR3. The CDR3 region is CASSLSARYPSQTQYF.

This chain links TRBV5-6 with TRBJ1-1. Germline V gene sequence: CDR1 SGHDT, CDR2 YYEEEE. The CDR3 contains 13 residues. The CDR3 region is CASRRRWNPEAFF.

The J gene is TRBJ2-3, the V gene TRBV7-2; with no DNA, the TCRdb D assignment of TRBD2 cannot be verified. Per the germline V gene, CDR1 is SGHTA and CDR2 is FQGNSA. The CDR3 totals 15 residues. The CDR3 sequence is CASNLGGGGSDTQYF.

The chain carries TRBV6-5 and TRBJ2-2; the TCRdb D gene call, TRBD2, has no DNA to confirm it. The germline V gene encodes CDR1 MNHEY and CDR2 SVGAGI. The length of the CDR3 is 16 residues. The CDR3 reads CASSYSGLVVTGELFF.